This TCR beta chain was identified during a study of T-cell memory formation after mild COVID-19. The germline gives CDR1 SEHNR, CDR2 FQNEAQ (reference sequence). The V and J ends lost 2 bases and 7 bases respectively, with 12 bases between them. CDR3 length: 14 amino acids. cDNA libraries for TCR alpha and TCR beta, carrying sample barcodes and UMIs, came from 5'RACE with constant-segment primers. TCRdb re-derived calls from the 5' RACE reads in MiXCR, one entry per CDR3 protein. Altogether 470,000 or so distinct CDR3 sequences are present, roughly 20% being singletons, with the ten largest covering more than 8%. General study results and limits: A subset of responding clones appeared in pre-infection memory, suggesting cross-reactive memory joined. There was no confirmation that second-wave clones peaking on day 37 were SARS-CoV-2 specific.

On this clonotype: Its target is unknown.

The source material was PBMCs or a T cell subset sorted from them (not recorded which). The V gene is TRBV7-9, the J gene TRBJ2-1; D is uncertain. The TCR originated in an adult woman who had mild COVID-19 (a few samples of this study predate the infection). Cell type and time point are not known. The CDR3 loop is CASSLLTELNEQFF. The CDR3 DNA follows: TGTGCCAGCAGCTTACTAACAGAGCTTAATGAGCAGTTCTTC.